The next 23 T cell receptor beta chains were all read from a single sample in a study of T cell responses to AZD1222 COVID-19 vaccine. Profiling relied on immunoSEQ multiplex PCR, and the TCRdb table lists in-frame clones only, not all of them. The sample has 120,000 or so clones; roughly 90% are singletons. The sample here was peripheral blood, taken on day 0 of AZD1222 vaccination. These receptor sequences come from an adult in good health.

This sequence joins TRBV7-8 and TRBJ1-5; the match to TRBD1 covers 12 bases. After removal of 5 bases from V and 4 bases from J, the junction contained 12 bases not matched to a gene. CDR1 and CDR2 from the germline V gene are SGHVS and FQNEAQ. The length of the CDR3 is 18 residues. The CDR3 sequence is CASSPDGGTGGRNQPQHF. Written as DNA, the CDR3 is TGTGCCAGCAGCCCAGACGGAGGGACAGGGGGCCGGAATCAGCCCCAGCATTTT.

The rearrangement uses TRBV4-1 and TRBJ2-3; TRBD1 matches 7 bases. The germline CDR1 and CDR2 sequences are MGHRA and YSYEKL. Unmatched junction bases numbered 0, after V lost 3 bases and J lost 0 bases. There are 14 residues in the CDR3. CDR3 amino acids: CASSQGQSTDTQYF. For the CDR3, the DNA is TGCGCCAGCAGCCAGGGACAGAGCACAGATACGCAGTATTTT.

This clone was counted once. The chain joins TRBV24-1 to TRBJ2-3, with D perhaps TRBD2 (6 bases). The germline CDR1 and CDR2 sequences are KGHDR and SFDVKD. There are 17 residues in the CDR3. V dropped 3 bases and J dropped 1 base, with 16 bases sitting between them. The CDR3 loop is CATSDLGSRKGTDTQYF. CDR3 sequence (DNA): TGTGCCACCAGTGATCTCGGGAGTCGGAAGGGCACAGATACGCAGTATTTT.

As to this clone: Additional DNA sequences in this sample encode the identical CDR3. The V call is TRBV18, the J call TRBJ2-4; perhaps TRBD2 as D (6 bases). Germline CDR1 KGHSH, CDR2 LQKENI. Trimming cost V 0 bases and J 4 bases, with 10 bases left between them. The CDR3 sequence is 15 residues long. DNA of the CDR3: TGTGCCAGCTCACCACCGGGAGGAGCAAAAAACATTCAGTACTTC. It translates to CASSPPGGAKNIQYF. Complete variable domain (other parts from reference TRBV18 and TRBJ2-4): NAGVMQNPRHLVRRRGQEARLRCSPMKGHSHVYWYRQLPEEGLKFMVYLQKENIIDESGMPKERFSAEFPKEGPSILRIQQVVRGDSAAYFCASSPPGGAKNIQYFGAGTRLSVL.

V is TRBV3-1 (or the pseudogene TRBV3-2) and J is TRBJ2-1, with 13 bases that match TRBD2. Looked up from germline, CDR1 is LGHDT and CDR2 is YNNKEL (reference sequence). The CDR3 runs to 15 residues. The V gene end was trimmed by 4 bases and the J gene end by 10 bases; junction bases not matched to a gene: 7. In DNA form, the CDR3 reads TGTGCCAGCAGCCCCCTCGGACTAGCGGGAGAGGAGCAGTTCTTC. Translation gives CASSPLGLAGEEQFF.

The rearrangement links TRBV13 to TRBJ2-2; 8 bases are shared with TRBD1. Losses at the gene ends were 1 base for V and 7 bases for J; bases not matched to a gene: 8. This CDR3 comprises 16 residues. Germline assignment: CDR1 PRHDT and CDR2 FYEKMQ (reference sequence). In nucleotides, the CDR3 is TGTGCCAGCAGCTTAGAGGCAGGGGGCAGGATCGGGGAGCTGTTTTTT. Protein: CASSLEAGGRIGELFF.

The chain couples TRBV19 to TRBJ2-1, with 12 bases that match TRBD2. There are 15 residues in the CDR3. The V and J ends lost 4 bases and 9 bases, in that order; junction bases with no gene match: 7. CDR1 LNHDA and CDR2 SQIVND come from the germline V gene (reference sequence). CDR3 sequence: CASSTRTSGIREQFF. As DNA, the CDR3 is TGTGCCAGTAGTACGAGGACTAGCGGGATTCGTGAGCAGTTCTTC. Looking up the rest from reference TRBV19 and TRBJ2-1 gives the full variable domain: DGGITQSPKYLFRKEGQNVTLSCEQNLNHDAMYWYRQDPGQGLRLIYYSQIVNDFQKGDIAEGYSVSREKKESFPLTVTSAQKNPTAFYLCASSTRTSGIREQFFGPGTRLTVL.

The CDR3 nucleotides are TGTGCCAGCAGTTACGGACAACGGCAGTACTTC. It yields the protein CASSYGQRQYF. The chain joins TRBV6-5 to TRBJ2-7, with a possible D match to TRBD1 (5 bases). This CDR3 contains 11 residues. Trimming removed 2 bases at V and 9 bases at J, with 8 bases between. Germline CDR1 MNHEY, CDR2 SVGAGI.

This chain uses TRBV6-5 with TRBJ1-2; 8 bases map to TRBD1. This CDR3 is built from 15 residues. The germline V gene encodes CDR1 MNHEY and CDR2 SVGAGI. The trim removed 4 bases at V and 4 bases at J, leaving 8 bases unmatched. CDR3 bases: TGTGCCAGCAGTTTCAGCTCAGGGGGCGGCTATGGCTACACCTTC. Amino acids: CASSFSSGGGYGYTF.

Only one count was recorded for this clone. This chain links TRBV15 with TRBJ1-2; 7 bases map to TRBD1. The CDR3 extends over 15 amino acids. Trimming at V came to 3 bases and at J to 4 bases, leaving 8 bases not matched to a gene. Germline V lookup: CDR1 LNHNV, CDR2 YYDKDF (reference sequence). The CDR3 coding sequence is TGTGCCACCAGCAGGTCACGAGACAGGGCCTATGGCTACACCTTC. This gives the protein CATSRSRDRAYGYTF.

This clone was detected once. The chain is built from TRBV5-1 and TRBJ2-3, with D possibly matching TRBD1 (6 bases). This CDR3 region has 14 residues. The germline V and J ends were trimmed by 7 bases and 3 bases, with 15 bases remaining between them. Per the germline V gene, CDR1 is SGHRS and CDR2 is YFSETQ. Written as DNA, the CDR3 is TGCGCCAGCCAACAGGGTTCCGTAACAGATACGCAGTATTTT. Translated, it gives CASQQGSVTDTQYF.

V and J are TRBV30 and TRBJ2-2; 9 bases line up with TRBD1. This CDR3 comprises 15 residues. The ends lost 1 base at V and 3 bases at J; junction bases unmatched: 3. Per the germline V gene, CDR1 is GTSNPN and CDR2 is SVGIG (reference sequence). The CDR3, as DNA: TGTGCCTGGAGTGACGGACAGGGGTACACCGGGGAGCTGTTTTTT. This sequence encodes CAWSDGQGYTGELFF.

The V gene is TRBV7-9, the J gene TRBJ1-1; D is unclear. The CDR3 is 12 residues long. Germline CDR1 reads SEHNR; CDR2 reads FQNEAQ (reference sequence). The ends were cut back, 3 bases at V and 5 bases at J, with 7 bases in the middle. This CDR3 reads CASSFGVTEAFF. The CDR3 region has the DNA TGTGCCAGCAGCTTTGGTGTTACTGAAGCTTTCTTT.

The rearrangement uses TRBV9 and TRBJ2-7; 10 positions agree with TRBD2. The junction had 5 bases not matched to a gene; V was cut back by 2 bases and J by 12 bases. This CDR3 region has 12 residues. Germline lookup yields CDR1 SGDLS and CDR2 YYNGEE. For the CDR3, the DNA is TGTGCCAGCAGCGTCCTAGCGGGAGTATTGTACTTC. Its protein product is CASSVLAGVLYF.

V usage is TRBV19 and J usage is TRBJ1-2; the D is unclear. The V gene's germline CDR1 is LNHDA and CDR2 SQIVND (reference sequence). With 7 bases removed from V and 4 bases from J, the gap between germline ends came to 19 bases. The CDR3 spans 15 residues. The CDR3 loop reads CASKKEGGRVYGYTF. The CDR3, as DNA: TGTGCCAGTAAAAAGGAAGGCGGCAGAGTCTATGGCTACACCTTC.

CDR3 protein: CASSPDERRVSYNEQFF. The DNA of the CDR3 is TGTGCCAGCAGCCCCGACGAGCGACGGGTCTCCTACAATGAGCAGTTCTTC. The chain employs TRBV27 and TRBJ2-1; D gene unclear. The CDR3 is made up of 17 amino acids. CDR1 and CDR2 from the germline V gene are MNHEY and SMNVEV (reference sequence). Between the trimmed V and J ends, which lost 6 bases and 0 bases, there was a span of 18 bases.

The rearrangement joins TRBV28 to TRBJ1-2; TRBD1 matches 11 bases. Germline CDR1 MDHEN, CDR2 SYDVKM. Trimming took 9 bases from V and 0 from J; bases not matched to a gene: 3. The CDR3 is 14 amino acids. The CDR3 spells CASADRGPNYGYTF. CDR3 bases: TGTGCCAGTGCGGACAGGGGGCCTAACTATGGCTACACCTTC.

The J gene is TRBJ2-2, the V gene TRBV5-5; D not resolved. The CDR3 loop spans 13 amino acids. Trimming removed 0 bases from V and 4 bases from J, with 4 bases in between. Germline V lookup: CDR1 SGHKS, CDR2 YYEKEE (reference sequence). The CDR3 sequence is CASSLVGTGELFF. CDR3 DNA: TGTGCCAGCAGCTTGGTGGGCACCGGGGAGCTGTTTTTT.

The rearrangement links TRBV11-3 to TRBJ2-1; a weak D match, TRBD1 (6 bases). The CDR3 has 14 residues. The ends were cut back, 3 bases at V and 1 base at J, with 7 bases in the middle. Germline lookup yields CDR1 SGHNT and CDR2 YENEEA. DNA of the CDR3: TGTGCCAGCAGCTTTACAGGGTCCTACAATGAGCAGTTCTTC. Translating it yields CASSFTGSYNEQFF.

The CDR3 bases are TGTGCCAGCAGTGAAGGACAGGGCCCTCAGCCCCAGCATTTT. It encodes CASSEGQGPQPQHF. This sequence joins TRBV2 and TRBJ1-5; 7 nucleotides line up with TRBD1. This CDR3 region has 14 residues. Per germline, CDR1 SNHLY and CDR2 FYNNEI. With 1 base clipped from V and 6 bases from J, the junction kept 3 bases outside the gene matches.

Remarks on this clone: This CDR3 is also generated by other DNA sequences in the sample. The chain combines TRBV2 with TRBJ2-7; 8 nucleotides line up with TRBD1. V was pared by 4 bases and J by 2 bases, with 1 base of the junction left unmatched. Germline CDR1 and CDR2: SNHLY and FYNNEI. This CDR3 spans 13 amino acids. For the CDR3, the DNA is TGTGCCAGCAGTGTGGGACAGGCCTACGAGCAGTACTTC. The encoded protein is CASSVGQAYEQYF.

The J gene is TRBJ1-4, the V gene TRBV4-1; D is unresolved. The CDR3 runs to 15 residues. V was shortened by 4 bases and J by 0 bases, with 9 bases between the two germline ends. Germline V gives CDR1 MGHRA, CDR2 YSYEKL. CDR3 bases: TGCGCCAGCAGCCGGTGGCAGGCAACTAATGAAAAACTGTTTTTT. This translates into CASSRWQATNEKLFF.

V usage is TRBV5-1 and J usage is TRBJ1-2; possible D gene TRBD1, 5 bases. Trimming took off 2 bases at V and 6 bases at J, with 8 bases between the two ends. The CDR3 covers 12 residues. Germline CDR1 SGHRS, CDR2 YFSETQ. Here the CDR3 reads CASSLRGDGYTF. The DNA of the CDR3 is TGCGCCAGCAGCTTACGAGGGGATGGCTACACCTTC.